The T cell receptor (beta chain) described here comes from a study of T-cell reconstitution after alpha-beta-depleted transplantation in children. Unique molecular identifiers tagged the TCRbeta library. MiXCR, applied by TCRdb to the PCR reads, yields one record per CDR3 protein. The table lists 40,000 to 60,000 distinct CDR3 sequences, about 10% of them singletons, with 27% in the top ten. Findings of the study overall: Roughly two months post-transplant, alpha-beta T cells reportedly originated from several hundred graft clones that had expanded.

This clonotype came up many times. Its cognate antigen is unknown. The sequence derives from a male patient aged 2 to 9 who had a stem cell transplant for chronic granulomatous disease, so the T cells may come from the graft donor. The specimen was PBMCs, mostly from graft donor cells, collected 60 days after TCRalphabeta/CD19-depleted stem cell transplant.

The CDR3 loop reads CASSFQQGRHEQFF. CDR3 sequence (DNA): TGTGCCAGCAGCTTTCAACAGGGGAGGCATGAGCAGTTCTTC. The genes are TRBV7-2 and TRBJ2-1; tentative D call: TRBD1 (7 bases). This CDR3 spans 14 amino acids. CDR1 SGHTA and CDR2 FQGNSA come from the germline V gene. V was trimmed by 3 bases and J by 8 bases, leaving 14 bases between them.